One TCR beta chain is described in this entry. At one end the junction does not follow the germline gene, possibly because of a read error. This specimen belongs to a study of T cells in Graves' hyperthyroidism and ophthalmopathy. The V gene's germline CDR1 is LGHNA and CDR2 YSLEER. The CDR3 is 15 amino acids. Patients counted as stable if ophthalmopathy did not develop within 18 months. Patients aged 18 to 65 had newly diagnosed hyperthyroidism that had lasted under 2 months. Diagnosis rested on symptoms, serum thyroxine and TRAb, thyroid ultrasound, and orbital computed tomography. From more than 8 ml of fresh peripheral blood, PBMCs were isolated. Template material for amplifying TCR beta CDR3 regions consisted of RNA transcripts. Using the HTBI primer set, a first-round RT-PCR was run on the TCR CDR3. TCRdb analysed the multiplex PCR reads with MiXCR anew, one entry per CDR3 protein. Of over 700,000 distinct CDR3 sequences listed, 30% to 40% are singletons.

This clonotype originated in a woman in her forties with Graves' hyperthyroidism. Sequencing was done on a sample of blood. The chain recombines TRBV4-3 with TRBJ2-7; 9 bases map to TRBD1. DNA of the CDR3: TGCGCCAGCAGCCAAGAGTTGGGACAGGGCTACGTGCAGTACTTC. As protein: CASSQELGQGYVQYF.